What follows are 25 T cell receptor beta chains derived from one specimen sequenced in a study of T-cell memory formation after mild COVID-19. TCRdb passed the 5' RACE reads through MiXCR, listing each CDR3 protein once. The table lists around 220,000 distinct CDR3 sequences, 15% to 20% of them singletons. Sequencing input: PBMCs or a T cell subset sorted from them (not recorded which). Receptor source: a man in his late teens or twenties who had mild COVID-19 (a few samples of this study predate the infection). Cell type and time point are not known.

The sample holds a few counts of this clonotype. V and J are TRBV28 and TRBJ1-3, with no clear D. This CDR3 is 12 amino acids long. V dropped 4 bases and J dropped 1 base, with 2 bases sitting between them. Germline V lookup: CDR1 MDHEN, CDR2 SYDVKM. This chain's CDR3 is CASSWSGNTIYF. CDR3 sequence (DNA): TGTGCCAGCAGTTGGTCTGGAAACACCATATATTTT.

This clonotype was counted at least ten times. The chain has TRBV29-1 and TRBJ1-5, with 7 bases lining up with TRBD1. The V gene's germline CDR1 is SQVTM and CDR2 ANQGSEA. The CDR3 covers 13 residues. Unmatched junction bases numbered 7, after V lost 6 bases and J lost 5 bases. The CDR3 sequence: CSVRQGEHQPQHF. CDR3 DNA sequence: TGCAGCGTCAGACAGGGAGAGCATCAGCCCCAGCATTTT. Full variable domain (remainder filled in from reference TRBV29-1 and TRBJ1-5): SAVISQKPSRDICQRGTSLTIQCQVDSQVTMMFWYRQQPGQSLTLIATANQGSEATYESGFVIDKFPISRPNLTFSTLTVSNMSPEDSSIYLCSVRQGEHQPQHFGDGTRLSIL.

At least ten counts were recorded for this clonotype. V and J are TRBV7-2 and TRBJ2-1; no firm D call. V was pared by 5 bases and J by 5 bases, with 13 bases between. Germline lookup yields CDR1 SGHTA and CDR2 FQGNSA. The CDR3 sequence is 14 residues long. DNA for the CDR3: TGTGCCAGCAGCCGTCTGGTCAGGAACAATGAGCAGTTCTTC. This codes for CASSRLVRNNEQFF. Looking up the rest from reference TRBV7-2 and TRBJ2-1 gives the full variable domain: GAGVSQSPSNKVTEKGKDVELRCDPISGHTALYWYRQSLGQGLEFLIYFQGNSAPDKSGLPSDRFSAERTGGSVSTLTIQRTQQEDSAVYLCASSRLVRNNEQFFGPGTRLTVL.

This clonotype appeared a few times. This rearrangement joins TRBV6-6 to TRBJ1-1; D is uncertain. The CDR3 length is 10 residues. Germline CDR1 reads MNHNY; CDR2 reads SVGAGI (reference sequence). V was shortened by 6 bases and J by 12 bases, with 11 bases between the two germline ends. CDR3 loop: CASSQYWTFF. The CDR3 nucleotides are TGTGCCAGCAGCCAGTATTGGACTTTCTTT.

The V and J genes are TRBV6-5 and TRBJ2-7; TRBD2 matches 11 bases. The CDR3 extends over 15 amino acids. V lost 4 bases to trimming and J lost 3 bases; unmatched junction nucleotides: 5. CDR1 and CDR2 (germline): MNHEY, SVGAGI. The CDR3 coding sequence is TGTGCCAGCAGTTCGGGACTAGCGGACTACTACGAGCAGTACTTC. Translated: CASSSGLADYYEQYF.

This clonotype was counted a few times. This chain links TRBV5-1 with TRBJ2-1, with D possibly being TRBD2 (5 bases). The CDR3 extends over 15 amino acids. Trimming pared 3 bases from V and 5 bases from J, leaving 15 bases between. Germline CDR1 and CDR2: SGHRS and YFSETQ. The CDR3 here is CASSSDPGYNNEQFF. CDR3 nucleotides: TGCGCCAGCAGCTCGGACCCGGGGTATAACAATGAGCAGTTCTTC.

The chain links TRBV2 to TRBJ2-3, with D possibly TRBD2 on 6 matching bases. Germline loops: CDR1 SNHLY, CDR2 FYNNEI. V was pared by 8 bases and J by 2 bases, with 11 bases between. The CDR3 has 13 amino acids. CDR3 residues: CASSGLLTDTQYF. The DNA for the CDR3 is TGTGCCAGCTCGGGACTCCTCACAGATACGCAGTATTTT.

The chain employs TRBV2 and TRBJ2-7; D unclear. With 6 bases removed from V and 3 bases from J, the gap between germline ends came to 12 bases. Germline CDR1 is SNHLY and CDR2 is FYNNEI. This CDR3 is 13 amino acids long. The CDR3 loop reads CASRRSHNYEQYV. The CDR3 coding sequence is TGTGCCAGCAGAAGGTCGCACAACTACGAGCAGTACGTC.

The J gene is TRBJ2-2, the V gene TRBV23-1; 9 nucleotides align to TRBD2. TRBV23-1 is labeled an ORF, and its function is uncertain. CDR3 length equals 17 residues. With 0 bases clipped from V and 5 bases from J, the junction kept 7 bases outside the gene matches. The CDR3, as DNA: TGCGCCAGCAGTCAATCGTTCCCAGCGGGGGGAACCGGGGAGCTGTTTTTT. Residues: CASSQSFPAGGTGELFF.

This clonotype was seen many times. V is TRBV5-1 and J is TRBJ2-5, with D perhaps given as TRBD1 or TRBD2 (5 bases each). V was pared by 4 bases and J by 4 bases, with 11 bases between. Germline V CDR1 and CDR2: SGHRS, YFSETQ. CDR3 length: 13 amino acids. In DNA form, the CDR3 reads TGCGCCAGCAGCCCGGGACGGCCAGAGACCCAGTACTTC. Residues: CASSPGRPETQYF.

This clonotype was picked up many times. The chain is built from TRBV5-1 and TRBJ2-5, with D hard to call. Trimming cost V 4 bases and J 0 bases, with 13 bases left between them. This CDR3 is built from 15 residues. CDR1 is SGHRS, CDR2 YFSETQ, per germline. CDR3 sequence: CASSPKALHQETQYF. The CDR3 region has the DNA TGCGCCAGCAGCCCTAAGGCCTTACACCAAGAGACCCAGTACTTC.

The CDR3 coding sequence is TGCAGCGTTGACGTAAGAGGCTACGAGCAGTACTTC. Its translation: CSVDVRGYEQYF. The rearrangement links TRBV29-1 to TRBJ2-7; D is unresolved. This CDR3 spans 12 amino acids. V lost 3 bases, J lost 3 bases, and 9 bases lay in between. Per the germline V gene, CDR1 is SQVTM and CDR2 is ANQGSEA.

V is TRBV20-1 and J is TRBJ1-4; D is unclear. The CDR3 is made up of 14 amino acids. The V gene lost 6 bases and the J gene lost 10 bases, with 21 bases spanning the gap. Germline values: CDR1 DFQATT, CDR2 SNEGSKA (reference sequence). The CDR3 DNA sequence: TGCAGTGCGTTGCAGGTTCTTAACAGTGGAAAACTGTTTTTT. Translated: CSALQVLNSGKLFF.

This chain connects TRBV28 to TRBJ1-4, with D unresolved. Looked up from germline, CDR1 is MDHEN and CDR2 is SYDVKM. V lost 3 bases and J 2 bases, leaving 10 bases between the germline ends. The CDR3 contains 15 residues. CDR3 residues: CASSFLVATNEKLFF. In DNA, the CDR3 is TGTGCCAGCAGTTTTTTAGTAGCGACTAATGAAAAACTGTTTTTT.

The chain carries TRBV18 and TRBJ1-6; D is unclear. The CDR3 length is 13 residues. Per the germline V gene, CDR1 is KGHSH and CDR2 is LQKENI. Trimming cost V 2 bases and J 7 bases, with 6 bases left between them. DNA for the CDR3: TGTGCCAGCTCACCAGAGGCGAATTCACCCCTCCACTTT. It yields the protein CASSPEANSPLHF.

This clonotype was found a few times. This chain joins TRBV2 and TRBJ2-5, with 8 positions matching TRBD2. The junction had 9 bases not matched to a gene; V was cut back by 4 bases and J by 5 bases. The CDR3 is 15 residues long. Germline-derived CDR1 and CDR2 are SNHLY and FYNNEI. The CDR3 here is CASSAVGGGRETQYF. CDR3 DNA sequence: TGTGCCAGCAGTGCAGTCGGGGGGGGCCGTGAGACCCAGTACTTC.

In this sample, this clonotype turned up a few times. The chain couples TRBV12-3 or TRBV12-4 to TRBJ1-2; possible D gene TRBD1, 6 bases. The CDR3 extends over 14 amino acids. Between the trimmed V and J ends, which lost 8 bases and 2 bases, there was a span of 15 bases. The CDR3 sequence: CASGSGTLNYGYTF. DNA for the CDR3: TGTGCCAGCGGGTCCGGGACATTAAACTATGGCTACACCTTC.

The chain recombines TRBV7-2 with TRBJ1-2; D gene unclear. Trimming removed 6 bases at V and 4 bases at J, with 12 bases between. The length of the CDR3 is 13 residues. The germline V gene has CDR1 SGHTA and CDR2 FQGNSA. The CDR3 here is CASSPGSFYGYTF. CDR3 DNA sequence: TGTGCCAGCAGTCCCGGGTCCTTCTATGGCTACACCTTC.

This clonotype was detected only a few times. This chain links TRBV7-2 with TRBJ2-1, with a weak D call TRBD2 (7 bases). The germline V gene has CDR1 SGHTA and CDR2 FQGNSA. V was pared by 0 bases and J by 7 bases, with 10 bases between. The CDR3 loop spans 14 amino acids. Here the CDR3 DNA reads TGTGCCAGCAGCTTAGCGGGGGGGCGGAATGAGCAGTTCTTC. Residues: CASSLAGGRNEQFF.

This clonotype occurred a few times. This chain connects TRBV10-3 to TRBJ2-7, with 9 nucleotides matching TRBD1. The V and J ends lost 5 bases and 1 base, in that order; junction bases with no gene match: 3. Germline V gene lookup returns CDR1 ENHRY and CDR2 SYGVKD. The CDR3 is 14 amino acids. Here the CDR3 reads CAISSGTGSYEQYF. The CDR3 region has the DNA TGTGCCATCAGTTCCGGGACAGGGTCCTACGAGCAGTACTTC.

The chain joins TRBV15 to TRBJ2-3; 10 nucleotides align to TRBD2. The germline gives CDR1 LNHNV, CDR2 YYDKDF (reference sequence). The length of the CDR3 is 14 residues. V shed 8 bases and J 8 bases; nucleotides not matched to a gene: 10. As DNA, the CDR3 is TGTGCCACCGGCGGGCTAGCGGGGGTCGGTACGCAGTATTTT. Encoded protein: CATGGLAGVGTQYF.

CDR3 nucleotides: TGTGCCAGCAACTCTCGGGGTGGCAGCCTGAGACTTTATGGCTACACCTTC. Its translation is CASNSRGGSLRLYGYTF. This chain joins TRBV7-2 and TRBJ1-2; D uncertain. V shed 7 bases and J shed 5 bases, with 26 bases lying between them. The germline gives CDR1 SGHTA, CDR2 FQGNSA. This CDR3 spans 17 amino acids.

The chain employs TRBV20-1 and TRBJ2-4; weak D call: TRBD2 (5 bases). The V end was cut by 6 bases, the J end by 0 bases, with 12 bases between. The length of the CDR3 is 14 residues. CDR1 is DFQATT and CDR2 is SNEGSKA in the germline V gene (reference sequence). CDR3 sequence reads: CSAEADLAKNIQYF. The CDR3 DNA is TGCAGTGCAGAAGCGGACCTAGCCAAAAACATTCAGTACTTC.

This chain joins TRBV29-1 and TRBJ2-5; the match to TRBD1 covers 7 bases. The germline CDR1 and CDR2 sequences are SQVTM and ANQGSEA. There are 13 residues in the CDR3. Germline trimming cut 6 bases from V and 9 bases from J; bases unmatched to any gene: 13. Here the CDR3 reads CSVRRTGAEPQYF. The CDR3 DNA reads as TGCAGCGTGAGGAGAACAGGGGCGGAGCCCCAGTACTTC.

This clonotype came up a few times. This sequence joins TRBV6-6 and TRBJ2-7; TRBD2 matches at 9 bases. CDR1 is MNHNY, CDR2 SVGAGI, per germline (reference sequence). CDR3 length: 15 amino acids. The junction had 10 bases not matched to a gene; V was cut back by 5 bases and J by 5 bases. The CDR3 nucleotides are TGTGCCAGCAGTAAGAGGACTAGCGTGGTTCACGAGCAGTACTTC. Protein: CASSKRTSVVHEQYF.